A single sample gave rise to the 8 T cell receptor beta chains below, sequenced in a study of Ad26.COV2.S vaccination and SARS-CoV-2 variants. Produced via immunoSEQ multiplex PCR; TCRdb's table is partial and in-frame only. This table has a few hundred thousand clones, 88% appearing once. Treatment given: some 19 received Ad26.COV2.S at low or high dose, single or two shots; about 5 received placebo; per-sample allocation not given. Sampling was performed 63 days after the first vaccine or placebo injection. Sequencing was performed on peripheral blood, taken in a trial of Ad26.COV2.S vaccine versus placebo. All receptors derive from a person between 18 and 65 years old who received the Ad26.COV2.S COVID-19 vaccine or a placebo.

The chain is built from TRBV19 and TRBJ1-5; D might be TRBD1 (5 bases). CDR3 length equals 16 residues. V dropped 4 bases and J dropped 0 bases, with 13 bases sitting between them. The germline CDR1 and CDR2 sequences are LNHDA and SQIVND (reference sequence). For the CDR3, the DNA is TGTGCCAGTAGTAGGGGGGGACTGATTAGCAATCAGCCCCAGCATTTT. The encoded protein is CASSRGGLISNQPQHF.

The J gene is TRBJ1-2, the V gene TRBV9; D gene unclear. CDR1 SGDLS and CDR2 YYNGEE come from the germline V gene. Trimming pared 3 bases from V and 6 bases from J, leaving 9 bases between. The CDR3 loop spans 12 amino acids. CDR3 sequence: CASSAASDGYTF. CDR3 coding DNA: TGTGCCAGCAGCGCCGCATCGGATGGCTACACCTTC.

The chain links TRBV19 to TRBJ1-4; TRBD1 is a possible D gene (6 bases). CDR1 is LNHDA, CDR2 SQIVND, per germline (reference sequence). The CDR3 is 12 residues long. Deletions cut 5 bases from V and 5 bases from J, with 6 bases between. CDR3 nucleotide sequence: TGTGCCAGTAGTGGACAGAATGAAAAACTGTTTTTT. Protein product: CASSGQNEKLFF.

This clone was seen only a few times. The genes are TRBV6-2 or TRBV6-3 and TRBJ1-1; D is undetermined. The germline gives CDR1 MNHEY, CDR2 SVGEGT. The CDR3 has 14 residues. Trimming removed 5 bases at V and 1 base at J, with 11 bases between. The CDR3 coding sequence is TGTGCCAGCAGTCAAACGATGGAGAACACTGAAGCTTTCTTT. Amino acid sequence: CASSQTMENTEAFF.

The chain recombines TRBV19 with TRBJ1-2; 9 bases agree with TRBD1. V lost 5 bases, J lost 3 bases, and 7 bases stayed unmatched. This CDR3 comprises 15 residues. Germline V gene data show CDR1 as LNHDA and CDR2 as SQIVND (reference sequence). This CDR3 is CASSPTGTGHYGYTF. As DNA, the CDR3 is TGTGCCAGTAGTCCGACCGGGACAGGGCACTATGGCTACACCTTC. Drawing the rest from reference TRBV19 and TRBJ1-2, the complete variable domain is DGGITQSPKYLFRKEGQNVTLSCEQNLNHDAMYWYRQDPGQGLRLIYYSQIVNDFQKGDIAEGYSVSREKKESFPLTVTSAQKNPTAFYLCASSPTGTGHYGYTFGSGTRLTVV.

This chain joins TRBV4-1 and TRBJ2-7, with TRBD2 matching 7 bases. V was pared by 5 bases and J by 0 bases, with 7 bases of the junction left unmatched. Germline V CDR1 and CDR2: MGHRA, YSYEKL. This CDR3 has 15 residues. CDR3 sequence: CASSIREESSYEQYF. CDR3 bases: TGCGCCAGCAGCATCCGGGAGGAAAGCTCCTACGAGCAGTACTTC.

The V call is TRBV10-3, the J call TRBJ2-5, with 10 bases aligning to TRBD2. Germline CDR1 reads ENHRY; CDR2 reads SYGVKD. The CDR3 is 15 amino acids. Trimming cost V 10 bases and J 4 bases; bases outside gene matches: 12. CDR3 region: CATMGALAGVETQYF. The CDR3 region has the DNA TGTGCCACAATGGGGGCGCTAGCGGGAGTAGAGACCCAGTACTTC.

V and J are TRBV9 and TRBJ2-1, with D tentatively TRBD1 (6 bases). The CDR3 contains 16 residues. V lost 4 bases and J lost 0, with 14 bases in between. In germline, CDR1 is SGDLS, CDR2 YYNGEE. Here the CDR3 reads CASSPRQARSYNEQFF. DNA of the CDR3: TGTGCCAGCAGCCCCAGACAGGCTCGCTCCTACAATGAGCAGTTCTTC.